Detailed here is one T cell receptor beta chain. The data originate from a study of blood T cell repertoires in COVID-19. Study-level information: COVID-19 samples, acute and convalescent, were from the United States, Italy and Spain. In each case, the material was cDNA or gDNA derived from T cells, B-cell-depleted T cells, or PBMCs.

In the original processing: Amplification of reference gene primers provided the estimated nucleated cell counts. Profiling relied on immunoSEQ multiplex PCR, and the TCRdb table lists in-frame clones only, not all of them. V and J calls and clone size are copied from that table; D and trimming were computed from the DNA. The sample comprises over 150,000 clones, approximately 84% of which are singletons, and 5.5% to 7.5% rests with the top ten. Trimming removed 2 bases from V and 3 bases from J; junction bases left unmatched: 3. Germline V gene sequence: CDR1 SGHDT, CDR2 YYEEEE. The CDR3 is made up of 15 amino acids.

The sequencing input was peripheral blood. V usage is TRBV5-6 and J usage is TRBJ1-5; 9 bases line up with TRBD1. The source of this sequence is a human donor in a cohort sampled during active COVID-19. In DNA form, the CDR3 reads TGTGCCAGCAGCTTAGGGACAGGGTACAATCAGCCCCAGCATTTT. Residues: CASSLGTGYNQPQHF.